The 20 T cell receptor beta chains below were found in one sample sequenced in a study of beta chain features in type 1 diabetes. TCRB transcripts that were expressed got sequenced, as all of the isolated RNA had been reverse transcribed. Generated by immunoSEQ multiplex PCR, the TCRdb table keeps only in-frame clones and is missing some. In the table there are under 400,000 clones, around 13% of which are singletons. The specimen was naive CD4+ T cells from blood. The receptor source for this set is a man aged 18 to 35 in good health.

The gene calls are TRBV19 and TRBJ2-7; 12 positions agree with TRBD2. CDR3 size: 15 residues. J lost 0 bases, V lost 5 bases, and 2 bases had no gene match. Germline V gives CDR1 LNHDA, CDR2 SQIVND (reference sequence). The CDR3 nucleotides read TGTGCCAGTAGTCGGACTAGCGGGGTCTCCTACGAGCAGTACTTC. Translated, it gives CASSRTSGVSYEQYF. The entire variable domain, with the rest obtained from reference TRBV19 and TRBJ2-7, is as follows: DGGITQSPKYLFRKEGQNVTLSCEQNLNHDAMYWYRQDPGQGLRLIYYSQIVNDFQKGDIAEGYSVSREKKESFPLTVTSAQKNPTAFYLCASSRTSGVSYEQYFGPGTRLTVT.

The chain employs TRBV18 and TRBJ2-7; TRBD1 matches at 7 bases. This CDR3 is 14 amino acids long. Losses at the gene ends were 3 bases for V and 3 bases for J; bases not matched to a gene: 5. Germline CDR1 is KGHSH and CDR2 is LQKENI. The CDR3 region has the DNA TGTGCCAGCTCACCGGGCCAGGGGGTCTACGAGCAGTACTTC. Translation: CASSPGQGVYEQYF.

A few counts support this clone. The V gene is TRBV28, the J gene TRBJ1-1; maybe TRBD1 (5 bases). The CDR3 runs 16 residues. Germline-derived CDR1 and CDR2 are MDHEN and SYDVKM. V dropped 7 bases and J dropped 4 bases, with 22 bases sitting between them. DNA for the CDR3: TGTGCCAGCACCCCGCCGGGCGGGGGAGTTCTCACTGAAGCTTTCTTT. The encoded protein is CASTPPGGGVLTEAFF.

CDR3: CASSRGLTRADNEQFF. The CDR3, as DNA: TGTGCCAGCAGTCGGGGACTCACTCGGGCCGACAATGAGCAGTTCTTC. The rearrangement uses TRBV6-6 and TRBJ2-1; D might be TRBD2 (6 bases). This CDR3 region has 16 residues. Trimming cost V 5 bases and J 5 bases, with 19 bases left between them. CDR1 MNHNY and CDR2 SVGAGI come from the germline V gene (reference sequence).

This clone was picked up a small number of times. The V gene is TRBV5-1, the J gene TRBJ2-3, with 8 bases that match TRBD2. V gave up 0 bases and J gave up 2 bases; unmatched junction bases: 5. Germline V gene sequence: CDR1 SGHRS, CDR2 YFSETQ. This CDR3 contains 16 residues. CDR3 DNA sequence: TGCGCCAGCAGCTTGGCCTTAGCGGGGACCACAGATACGCAGTATTTT. Protein sequence: CASSLALAGTTDTQYF.

This clone was detected only a few times. The chain joins TRBV7-8 to TRBJ2-3, with D uncertain. There are 14 residues in the CDR3. Germline CDR1 reads SGHVS; CDR2 reads FQNEAQ. V was pared by 1 base and J by 3 bases, with 8 bases between. CDR3: CASSLGVRTDTQYF. CDR3 DNA: TGTGCCAGCAGCTTAGGAGTGAGGACAGATACGCAGTATTTT.

This clone was found a few times. The chain couples TRBV7-2 to TRBJ2-7, with TRBD2 identical over 7 bases. Unmatched junction bases numbered 8, after V lost 1 base and J lost 5 bases. CDR3 length: 15 residues. Per the germline V gene, CDR1 is SGHTA and CDR2 is FQGNSA. The CDR3 coding sequence is TGTGCCAGCAGCTTAGTGGGAAGGGGAGGGGACGAGCAGTACTTC. The encoded protein is CASSLVGRGGDEQYF.

This clone was seen a handful of times. The rearrangement joins TRBV7-2 to TRBJ2-3; D might be TRBD2 (6 bases). The CDR3 is 16 residues long. The ends were cut back, 6 bases at V and 0 bases at J, with 16 bases in the middle. Germline V gene lookup returns CDR1 SGHTA and CDR2 FQGNSA. Here the CDR3 DNA reads TGTGCCAGCAGGGGCGGGACTCGCCCTAGCACAGATACGCAGTATTTT. Translated: CASRGGTRPSTDTQYF. The variable domain in full, completed from reference TRBV7-2 and TRBJ2-3, reads GAGVSQSPSNKVTEKGKDVELRCDPISGHTALYWYRQSLGQGLEFLIYFQGNSAPDKSGLPSDRFSAERTGGSVSTLTIQRTQQEDSAVYLCASRGGTRPSTDTQYFGPGTRLTVL.

This chain uses TRBV7-8 with TRBJ2-6; TRBD2 might be the D (6 bases). This CDR3 is built from 16 residues. The ends were cut back, 0 bases at V and 2 bases at J, with 8 bases in the middle. Germline values: CDR1 SGHVS, CDR2 FQNEAQ. The CDR3 sequence is CASSLAGGTGANVLTF. The CDR3 DNA follows: TGTGCCAGCAGCTTAGCGGGCGGGACTGGGGCCAACGTCCTGACTTTC.

The V gene is TRBV7-9, the J gene TRBJ2-3, with 9 positions matching TRBD1. CDR1 and CDR2 (germline): SEHNR, FQNEAQ (reference sequence). The CDR3 runs 13 residues. V lost 5 bases to trimming and J lost 3 bases; unmatched junction nucleotides: 0. Written as DNA, the CDR3 is TGTGCCAGCAGCGGACAGGGGACAGATACGCAGTATTTT. This encodes CASSGQGTDTQYF.

This chain joins TRBV6-1 and TRBJ2-7, with TRBD1 identical over 7 bases. With V trimmed by 6 bases and J by 5 bases, 13 bases remained unmatched. The CDR3 totals 15 residues. Germline V gene data show CDR1 as MNHNS and CDR2 as SASEGT. The CDR3 reads CASSDLGRQGHEQYF. Written as DNA, the CDR3 is TGTGCCAGCAGCGATCTCGGAAGACAGGGTCACGAGCAGTACTTC.

The chain links TRBV6-6 to TRBJ1-2; D is unresolved. V shed 2 bases and J shed 7 bases, with 5 bases lying between them. From germline, CDR1 is MNHNY and CDR2 SVGAGI (reference sequence). This CDR3 contains 11 residues. CDR3 sequence: CASSYEGGYTF. CDR3 bases: TGTGCCAGCAGTTACGAGGGTGGCTACACCTTC.

The rearrangement links TRBV27 to TRBJ2-7; 7 bases align to TRBD2. Germline lookup yields CDR1 MNHEY and CDR2 SMNVEV (reference sequence). The CDR3 runs to 15 residues. With 3 bases clipped from V and 0 bases from J, the junction kept 5 bases outside the gene matches. The CDR3 DNA sequence: TGTGCCAGCAGTTTGAGCGGGATAAGCTCCTACGAGCAGTACTTC. It encodes CASSLSGISSYEQYF.

This chain uses TRBV4-3 with TRBJ2-1; 7 positions match TRBD2. This CDR3 is 19 amino acids long. V trimming: 0 bases; J trimming: 2 bases; junction bases outside the gene matches: 13. Germline CDR1 is LGHNA and CDR2 is YSLEER. CDR3: CASSQDRSPVAGPYNEQFF. The DNA of the CDR3 is TGCGCCAGCAGCCAAGATAGGTCTCCAGTAGCGGGCCCCTACAATGAGCAGTTCTTC.

The chain recombines TRBV7-3 with TRBJ1-2, with 10 nucleotides matching TRBD1. The germline gives CDR1 SGHTA, CDR2 FQGTGA. CDR3 length: 14 residues. V shed 5 bases, J shed 8 bases, and the junction held 8 bases outside the gene matches. CDR3 coding DNA: TGTGCCAGCAGCCCAATGGGGACAGGGGACGGCTACACCTTC. This translates into CASSPMGTGDGYTF. Complete variable domain (other parts from reference TRBV7-3 and TRBJ1-2): GAGVSQTPSNKVTEKGKYVELRCDPISGHTALYWYRQSLGQGPEFLIYFQGTGAADDSGLPNDRFFAVRPEGSVSTLKIQRTERGDSAVYLCASSPMGTGDGYTFGSGTRLTVV.

This clone appeared a few times. The rearrangement uses TRBV19 and TRBJ2-1; the match to TRBD2 covers 9 bases. J gave up 2 bases and V 5 bases, and 4 bases lay outside the gene matches. CDR3 size: 15 residues. CDR1 is LNHDA and CDR2 is SQIVND in the germline V gene (reference sequence). The CDR3 loop is CASSRSSGTYNEQFF. The CDR3 DNA reads as TGTGCCAGTAGTCGGTCTAGCGGGACCTACAATGAGCAGTTCTTC.

This clone has just a few counts. This chain joins TRBV4-2 and TRBJ1-1, with no clear D. Germline V gives CDR1 LGHNA, CDR2 YNFKEQ. The CDR3 is made up of 13 amino acids. The ends were cut back, 1 base at V and 6 bases at J, with 9 bases in the middle. Written as DNA, the CDR3 is TGTGCCAGCAGCCAAGTTCGGGAGGCTGAAGCTTTCTTT. This encodes CASSQVREAEAFF.

This clone came up a few times. This chain links TRBV28 with TRBJ2-7, with a weak D call TRBD2 (6 bases). CDR3 length: 14 amino acids. V lost 3 bases and J lost 4, with 13 bases in between. Germline assignment: CDR1 MDHEN and CDR2 SYDVKM. This CDR3 is CASSFVSSAYEQYF. The CDR3 region has the DNA TGTGCCAGCAGTTTCGTTTCTAGCGCTTACGAGCAGTACTTC.

This clone came up a few times. CDR3 nucleotide sequence: TGCGCCAGCAGCCGCACCACCCAGACAGGGGGCCCCTCTGGGGCCAACGTCCTGACTTTC. Encoded protein: CASSRTTQTGGPSGANVLTF. The rearrangement links TRBV5-1 to TRBJ2-6; the match to TRBD1 covers 10 bases. Germline-derived CDR1 and CDR2 are SGHRS and YFSETQ. The CDR3 has 20 residues. The V segment lost 4 bases and the J segment 0 bases; nucleotides outside the gene matches: 13.

The J gene is TRBJ2-1, the V gene TRBV5-4; maybe TRBD2 (6 bases). The V gene's germline CDR1 is SGHNT and CDR2 YYREEE (reference sequence). The CDR3 has 15 amino acids. Trimming stripped 4 bases from V and 0 bases from J, with 11 bases between. CDR3 sequence reads: CASSTSFRSYNEQFF. In DNA, the CDR3 is TGTGCCAGCAGCACTAGCTTCCGCTCCTACAATGAGCAGTTCTTC.